This passage covers 26 T cell receptor beta chains from one sample sequenced in a study of blood T cell repertoires in COVID-19. Method: immunoSEQ multiplex PCR; TCRdb's copy keeps in-frame clones and lacks some. The sample contains 290,000 or so clones, 90% to 95% of which appear only once. Sequencing was carried out using peripheral blood. These TCRs come from a woman in her twenties or thirties with COVID-19, enrolled during active disease.

V is TRBV11-2 and J is TRBJ1-3, with 10 positions matching TRBD1. In germline, CDR1 is SGHAT, CDR2 FQNNGV. J was trimmed by 7 bases and V by 2 bases; bases with no gene match: 8. This CDR3 spans 16 amino acids. As DNA, the CDR3 is TGTGCCAGCAGCTTAACCCTGGGACAGGGGAGGAACACCATATATTTT. This sequence encodes CASSLTLGQGRNTIYF.

This clone was recorded once. The gene calls are TRBV10-1 and TRBJ1-1; D gene unclear. CDR1 is WNHNN, CDR2 SYGVQD, per germline (reference sequence). V lost 3 bases to trimming and J lost 7 bases, with 9 bases between them. The CDR3 runs to 12 residues. The CDR3 coding sequence is TGCGCCAGCAGTGAAGACTCGAGTGAAGCTTTCTTT. Its translation is CASSEDSSEAFF.

V and J are TRBV7-8 and TRBJ1-5; D is ambiguous. Germline V gives CDR1 SGHVS, CDR2 FQNEAQ. V shed 1 base and J shed 5 bases, with 6 bases lying between them. The CDR3 is 13 residues long. CDR3 loop: CASSLGEYQPQHF. The DNA for the CDR3 is TGTGCCAGCAGCTTAGGGGAGTATCAGCCCCAGCATTTT.

The chain's CDR3 is CASSQGTKTSGRYNEQFF. Here the CDR3 DNA reads TGCGCCAGCAGCCAAGGGACTAAGACTAGCGGGAGATACAATGAGCAGTTCTTC. The chain combines TRBV4-1 with TRBJ2-1; 12 nucleotides agree with TRBD2. Trimming cost V 1 base and J 4 bases; bases outside gene matches: 8. This CDR3 is built from 18 residues. Germline V gene lookup returns CDR1 MGHRA and CDR2 YSYEKL.

The chain combines TRBV12-2 with TRBJ1-4; the D segment call TRBD1 is taken from the table without a DNA check. TRBV12-2 is shown as a pseudogene. This CDR3 is built from 14 residues. Here the CDR3 reads CASRRDRGREKLFF. The CDR3 DNA follows: TGTGCAAGTCGACGGGACAGGGGAAGGGAAAAACTGTTTTTT.

The genes are TRBV7-3 and TRBJ2-1; D unclear. With 4 bases removed from V and 3 bases from J, the gap between germline ends came to 10 bases. Germline CDR1 is SGHTA and CDR2 is FQGTGA. This CDR3 contains 14 residues. CDR3 DNA sequence: TGTGCCAGCAGCTCAGACTCGGGCTACAATGAGCAGTTCTTC. This sequence encodes CASSSDSGYNEQFF.

The rearrangement uses TRBV30 and TRBJ1-4; 9 bases map to TRBD1. Germline values: CDR1 GTSNPN, CDR2 SVGIG (reference sequence). The trim removed 1 base at V and 4 bases at J, leaving 4 bases unmatched. CDR3 size: 15 residues. CDR3 sequence: CAWSAGQGINEKLFF. CDR3 nucleotide sequence: TGTGCCTGGAGTGCGGGACAGGGAATTAATGAAAAACTGTTTTTT.

This chain joins TRBV19 and TRBJ1-2; 7 nucleotides align to TRBD1. The CDR3 consists of 15 residues. From germline, CDR1 is LNHDA and CDR2 SQIVND (reference sequence). The V gene end was trimmed by 0 bases and the J gene end by 4 bases; junction bases not matched to a gene: 5. This CDR3 reads CASSIEGGQPYGYTF. The DNA of the CDR3 is TGTGCCAGTAGTATAGAAGGGGGACAGCCCTATGGCTACACCTTC.

The chain combines TRBV5-8 with TRBJ2-1, with a tentative D call TRBD2 (6 bases). The CDR3 contains 18 residues. Per germline, CDR1 SGHTS and CDR2 YDEGEE. The germline V and J ends were trimmed by 3 bases and 7 bases, with 26 bases remaining between them. The CDR3 region has the DNA TGTGCCAGCAGCTCACAGCTCCGACTAGATCACCCTACAAATGAGCAGTTCTTC. This translates into CASSSQLRLDHPTNEQFF.

The chain is built from TRBV7-3 and TRBJ2-1, with 13 positions matching TRBD2. The germline gives CDR1 SGHTA, CDR2 FQGTGA. V dropped 5 bases and J dropped 4; count of bases not matched to a gene: 8. The CDR3 has 17 residues. CDR3 sequence reads: CASSPPPGLAGYNEQFF. The CDR3 DNA sequence: TGTGCCAGCAGCCCACCTCCGGGACTAGCGGGGTACAATGAGCAGTTCTTC.

The V call is TRBV5-8, the J call TRBJ1-2; the match to TRBD1 covers 11 bases. Germline V gene lookup returns CDR1 SGHTS and CDR2 YDEGEE. V dropped 4 bases and J dropped 0; count of bases not matched to a gene: 11. This CDR3 contains 18 residues. CDR3 coding DNA: TGTGCCAGCAGCCCGACGAGGGACAGGGGGGGTTCTAACTATGGCTACACCTTC. The encoded protein is CASSPTRDRGGSNYGYTF.

Of note for this clone: Other DNA sequences from this sample encode an identical CDR3 as well. The chain carries TRBV6-6 and TRBJ1-1; no reliable D call. The CDR3 is 14 residues long. Germline-derived CDR1 and CDR2 are MNHNY and SVGAGI (reference sequence). V was clipped by 2 bases and J by 0 bases, with 7 bases between them. The CDR3 region has the DNA TGTGCCAGCAGTTACGGTCAGGTGAACACTGAAGCTTTCTTT. Translating gives CASSYGQVNTEAFF.

CDR3 amino acids: CASSLKPTGELFF. CDR3 bases: TGTGCCAGCAGTTTAAAGCCGACCGGGGAGCTGTTTTTT. The chain combines TRBV28 with TRBJ2-2; the D is unclear. Germline values: CDR1 MDHEN, CDR2 SYDVKM. V was cut by 2 bases and J by 5 bases, with 6 bases left in between. This CDR3 contains 13 residues.

The gene calls are TRBV5-4 and TRBJ1-4, with 10 bases that match TRBD1. The germline CDR1 and CDR2 sequences are SGHNT and YYREEE (reference sequence). Losses at the gene ends were 5 bases for V and 6 bases for J; bases not matched to a gene: 10. The CDR3 length is 16 residues. The CDR3 DNA reads as TGTGCCAGCAGTAAGGGACAGGGGATCGCCCATGAAAAACTGTTTTTT. Its protein is CASSKGQGIAHEKLFF.

V gene TRBV9 combines with J gene TRBJ2-5, with 13 bases aligning to TRBD2. Germline-derived CDR1 and CDR2 are SGDLS and YYNGEE. V dropped 3 bases and J dropped 4; count of bases not matched to a gene: 9. This CDR3 is built from 17 residues. The CDR3: CASSGGLAGVAGETQYF. The CDR3 DNA is TGTGCCAGCAGCGGAGGACTAGCGGGAGTAGCTGGAGAGACCCAGTACTTC.

V gene TRBV9 combines with J gene TRBJ2-7; D may be TRBD1 (6 bases). CDR1 SGDLS and CDR2 YYNGEE come from the germline V gene. The CDR3 consists of 16 residues. Trimming cost V 0 bases and J 5 bases, with 18 bases left between them. CDR3 DNA sequence: TGTGCCAGCAGCGTAGTTTCGCCAGGGGTTTCCGACGAGCAGTACTTC. Translating gives CASSVVSPGVSDEQYF.

The DNA of the CDR3 is TGTGCCAGCAGTCCGGCGGGTAACTATGGCTACACCTTC. Encoded protein: CASSPAGNYGYTF. The chain uses TRBV27 and TRBJ1-2; the D is unclear. The CDR3 covers 13 residues. CDR1 is MNHEY and CDR2 is SMNVEV in the germline V gene (reference sequence). V lost 5 bases and J 1 base, leaving 8 bases between the germline ends.

V gene TRBV10-2 combines with J gene TRBJ2-3; possibly TRBD2 for D (6 bases). Trimming stripped 7 bases from V and 0 bases from J, with 14 bases between. In germline, CDR1 is WSHSY, CDR2 SAAADI. This CDR3 is built from 15 residues. The CDR3 region has the DNA TGCGCCAGCATGGATCGGGGGAGAAGCACAGATACGCAGTATTTT. Translating gives CASMDRGRSTDTQYF.

Only one count was recorded for this clone. CDR3 bases: TGTGCCAGCAGTTCAACCGGGACAGGCACCTATGGCTACACCTTC. Its translation is CASSSTGTGTYGYTF. The chain recombines TRBV27 with TRBJ1-2; 8 bases are a match to TRBD1. CDR3 length: 15 amino acids. V was pared by 4 bases and J by 4 bases, with 8 bases of the junction left unmatched. Germline V gives CDR1 MNHEY, CDR2 SMNVEV (reference sequence).

The rearrangement links TRBV2 to TRBJ2-7; TRBD2 matches at 7 bases. CDR3 size: 14 residues. From germline, CDR1 is SNHLY and CDR2 FYNNEI. V lost 4 bases and J lost 0; bases outside the gene matches: 3. The DNA for the CDR3 is TGTGCCAGCAGTGGGCTAGCGGTCTCCTACGAGCAGTACTTC. Encoded protein: CASSGLAVSYEQYF.

The gene calls are TRBV7-6 and TRBJ2-3; TRBD2 agrees at 12 bases. CDR3 length: 17 amino acids. Per the germline V gene, CDR1 is SGHVS and CDR2 is FNYEAQ. J lost 1 base, V lost 5 bases, and 7 bases had no gene match. The DNA of the CDR3 is TGTGCCAGCAGCCTCTGGACTAGCGGGAAGGGCACAGATACGCAGTATTTT. This codes for CASSLWTSGKGTDTQYF. The whole variable domain, filled in from reference TRBV7-6 and TRBJ2-3, reads GAGVSQSPRYKVTKRGQDVALRCDPISGHVSLYWYRQALGQGPEFLTYFNYEAQQDKSGLPNDRFSAERPEGSISTLTIQRTEQRDSAMYRCASSLWTSGKGTDTQYFGPGTRLTVL.

This rearrangement joins TRBV10-2 to TRBJ1-2; the match to TRBD1 covers 8 bases. This CDR3 is 13 amino acids long. CDR1 and CDR2 (germline): WSHSY, SAAADI. After removal of 6 bases from V and 8 bases from J, the junction contained 8 bases not matched to a gene. The CDR3 coding sequence is TGCGCCAGCAGCGTGGACAGGGAACGAGGCTACACCTTC. This translates into CASSVDRERGYTF.

Regarding this clone: The same CDR3 also results from other DNA sequences found in this sample. The chain combines TRBV24-1 with TRBJ2-2; D may be TRBD2 (5 bases). Trimming took off 7 bases at V and 1 base at J, with 9 bases between the two ends. Per germline, CDR1 KGHDR and CDR2 SFDVKD. The CDR3 spans 14 residues. The CDR3 DNA follows: TGTGCCACCAGAAACCGGGGGAACACCGGGGAGCTGTTTTTT. Translation: CATRNRGNTGELFF.

The J gene is TRBJ2-7, the V gene TRBV28, with 8 bases fitting TRBD1. Germline assignment: CDR1 MDHEN and CDR2 SYDVKM. The CDR3 spans 13 residues. V shed 10 bases and J 2 bases; nucleotides not matched to a gene: 7. CDR3 coding DNA: TGTGCCATTTCGGACAGGGTACCCTACGAGCAGTACTTC. It specifies CAISDRVPYEQYF.

J is TRBJ1-1 and V is TRBV6-5, with a weak D call TRBD1 (5 bases). Germline CDR1 reads MNHEY; CDR2 reads SVGAGI. CDR3 size: 16 residues. V gave up 2 bases and J gave up 0 bases, with 13 bases separating them. The CDR3 loop is CASSYSRALMNTEAFF. The DNA for the CDR3 is TGTGCCAGCAGTTACAGCAGGGCCCTCATGAACACTGAAGCTTTCTTT.

The chain uses TRBV9 and TRBJ2-5, with TRBD2 identical over 9 bases. This CDR3 is 16 amino acids long. Germline values: CDR1 SGDLS, CDR2 YYNGEE. Unmatched junction bases numbered 19, after V lost 2 bases and J lost 14 bases. CDR3 DNA sequence: TGTGCCAGCAGCGTCGGGGCTAGCGGGAACCACGGGGTTACATACTTC. Its translation: CASSVGASGNHGVTYF.